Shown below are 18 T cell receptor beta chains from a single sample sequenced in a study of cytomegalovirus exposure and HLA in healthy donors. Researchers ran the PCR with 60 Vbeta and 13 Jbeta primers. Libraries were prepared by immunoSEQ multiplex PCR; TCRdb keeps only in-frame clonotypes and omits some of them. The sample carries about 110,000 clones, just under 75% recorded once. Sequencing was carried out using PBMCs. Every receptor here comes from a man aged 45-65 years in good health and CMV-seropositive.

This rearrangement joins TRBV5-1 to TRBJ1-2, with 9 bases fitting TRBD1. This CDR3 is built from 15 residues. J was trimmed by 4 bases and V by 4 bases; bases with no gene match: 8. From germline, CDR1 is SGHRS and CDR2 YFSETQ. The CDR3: CASSGGQGVIYGYTF. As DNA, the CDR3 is TGCGCCAGCAGCGGGGGACAGGGAGTCATCTATGGCTACACCTTC. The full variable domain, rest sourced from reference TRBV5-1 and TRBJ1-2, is KAGVTQTPRYLIKTRGQQVTLSCSPISGHRSVSWYQQTPGQGLQFLFEYFSETQRNKGNFPGRFSGRQFSNSRSEMNVSTLELGDSALYLCASSGGQGVIYGYTFGSGTRLTVV.

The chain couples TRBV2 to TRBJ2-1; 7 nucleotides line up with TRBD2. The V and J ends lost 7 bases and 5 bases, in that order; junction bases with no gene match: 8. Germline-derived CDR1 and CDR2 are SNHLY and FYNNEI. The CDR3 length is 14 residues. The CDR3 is CASTGLGLDNEQFF. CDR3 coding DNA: TGTGCCAGCACCGGACTTGGACTAGACAATGAGCAGTTCTTC.

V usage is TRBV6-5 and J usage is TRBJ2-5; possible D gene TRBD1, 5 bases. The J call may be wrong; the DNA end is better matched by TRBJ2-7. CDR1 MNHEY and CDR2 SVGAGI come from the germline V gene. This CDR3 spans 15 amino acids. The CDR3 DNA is TGTGCCAGCAGTCCCTTGGCCAGGGCCACCTACGAGCAGTACTTC. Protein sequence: CASSPLARATYEQYF.

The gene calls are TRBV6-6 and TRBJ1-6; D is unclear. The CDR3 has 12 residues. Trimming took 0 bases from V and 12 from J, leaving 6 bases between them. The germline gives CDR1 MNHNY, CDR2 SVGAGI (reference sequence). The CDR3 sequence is CASSYSGGPLHF. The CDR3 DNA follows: TGTGCCAGCAGTTACTCCGGAGGACCCCTCCACTTT.

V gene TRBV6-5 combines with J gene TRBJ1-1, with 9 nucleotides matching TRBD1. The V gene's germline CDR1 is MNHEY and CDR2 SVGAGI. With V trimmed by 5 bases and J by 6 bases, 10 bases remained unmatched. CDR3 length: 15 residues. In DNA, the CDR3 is TGTGCCAGCAGTAGGCTTGGGACAGGGACTTCTGAAGCTTTCTTT. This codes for CASSRLGTGTSEAFF.

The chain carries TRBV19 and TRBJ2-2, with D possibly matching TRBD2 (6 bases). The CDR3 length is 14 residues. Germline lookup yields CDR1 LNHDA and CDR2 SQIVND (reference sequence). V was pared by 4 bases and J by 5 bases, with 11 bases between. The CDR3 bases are TGTGCCAGTAGTAGCGGGGAGTGGACCGGGGAGCTGTTTTTT. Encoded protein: CASSSGEWTGELFF.

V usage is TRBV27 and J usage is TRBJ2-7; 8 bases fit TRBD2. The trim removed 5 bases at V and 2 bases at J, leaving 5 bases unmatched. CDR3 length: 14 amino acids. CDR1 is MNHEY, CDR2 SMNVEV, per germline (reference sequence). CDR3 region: CASSRGGRPYEQYF. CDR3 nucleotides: TGTGCCAGCAGTCGTGGCGGGAGGCCCTACGAGCAGTACTTC.

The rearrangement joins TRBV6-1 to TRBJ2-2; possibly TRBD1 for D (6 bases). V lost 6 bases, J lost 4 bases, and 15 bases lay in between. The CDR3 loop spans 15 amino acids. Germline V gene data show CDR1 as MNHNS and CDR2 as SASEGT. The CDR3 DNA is TGTGCCAGCAGGCCTCAGGGGTCCGGCACCGGGGAGCTGTTTTTT. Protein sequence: CASRPQGSGTGELFF.

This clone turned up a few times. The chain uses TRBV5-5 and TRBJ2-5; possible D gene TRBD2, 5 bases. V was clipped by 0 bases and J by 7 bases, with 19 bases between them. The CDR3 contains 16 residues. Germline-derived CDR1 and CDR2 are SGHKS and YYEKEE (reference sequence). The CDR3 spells CASSLEYSGRARTQYF. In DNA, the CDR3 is TGTGCCAGCAGCTTGGAGTACAGTGGGCGGGCAAGGACCCAGTACTTC.

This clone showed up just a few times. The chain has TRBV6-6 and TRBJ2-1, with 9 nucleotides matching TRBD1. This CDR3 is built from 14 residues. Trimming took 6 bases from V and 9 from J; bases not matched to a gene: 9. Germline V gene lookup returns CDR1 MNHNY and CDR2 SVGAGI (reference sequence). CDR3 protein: CASRRTGARVEQFF. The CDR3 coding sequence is TGTGCCAGCAGGAGGACAGGGGCCCGGGTTGAGCAGTTCTTC.

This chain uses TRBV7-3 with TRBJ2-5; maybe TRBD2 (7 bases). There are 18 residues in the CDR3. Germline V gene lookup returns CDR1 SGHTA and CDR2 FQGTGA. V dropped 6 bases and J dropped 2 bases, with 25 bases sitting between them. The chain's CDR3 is CASRRGGGLFLLQETQYF. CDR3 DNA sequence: TGTGCCAGCAGGAGGGGGGGAGGGCTCTTCCTTCTTCAAGAGACCCAGTACTTC.

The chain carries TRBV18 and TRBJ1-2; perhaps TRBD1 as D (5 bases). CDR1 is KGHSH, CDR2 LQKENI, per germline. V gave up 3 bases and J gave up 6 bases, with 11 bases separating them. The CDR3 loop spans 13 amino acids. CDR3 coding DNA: TGTGCCAGCTCACCGGCGACAGATAATGGCTACACCTTC. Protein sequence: CASSPATDNGYTF.

The CDR3 bases are TGTGCCAGCAGTCCTCTCGGGTTCGGTGAAAAACTGTTTTTT. It codes for CASSPLGFGEKLFF. V gene TRBV6-1 combines with J gene TRBJ1-4; no firm D call. V was shortened by 5 bases and J by 7 bases, with 14 bases between the two germline ends. Germline CDR1 reads MNHNS; CDR2 reads SASEGT. The length of the CDR3 is 14 residues.

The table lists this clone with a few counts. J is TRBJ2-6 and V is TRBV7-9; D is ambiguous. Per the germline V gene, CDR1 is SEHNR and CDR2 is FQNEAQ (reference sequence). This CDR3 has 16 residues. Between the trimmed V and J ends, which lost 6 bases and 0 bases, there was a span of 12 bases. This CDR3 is CASRYGRPSGANVLTF. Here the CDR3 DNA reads TGTGCCAGCAGATACGGCAGGCCCTCTGGGGCCAACGTCCTGACTTTC. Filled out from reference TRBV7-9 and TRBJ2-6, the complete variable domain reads DTGVSQNPRHKITKRGQNVTFRCDPISEHNRLYWYRQTLGQGPEFLTYFQNEAQLEKSRLLSDRFSAERPKGSFSTLEIQRTEQGDSAMYLCASRYGRPSGANVLTFGAGSRLTVL.

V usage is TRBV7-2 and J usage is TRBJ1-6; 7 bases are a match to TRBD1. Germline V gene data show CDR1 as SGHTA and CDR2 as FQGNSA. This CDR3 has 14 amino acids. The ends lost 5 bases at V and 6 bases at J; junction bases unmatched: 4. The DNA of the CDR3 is TGTGCCAGCAGCCCTCGACAGGGTAATTCACCCCTCCACTTT. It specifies CASSPRQGNSPLHF.

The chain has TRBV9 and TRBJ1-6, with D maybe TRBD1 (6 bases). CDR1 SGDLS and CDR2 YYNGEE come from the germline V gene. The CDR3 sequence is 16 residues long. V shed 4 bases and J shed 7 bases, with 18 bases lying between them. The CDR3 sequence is CASSRGAGLVNSPLHF. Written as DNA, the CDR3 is TGTGCCAGCAGCCGGGGGGCAGGGTTGGTCAATTCACCCCTCCACTTT.

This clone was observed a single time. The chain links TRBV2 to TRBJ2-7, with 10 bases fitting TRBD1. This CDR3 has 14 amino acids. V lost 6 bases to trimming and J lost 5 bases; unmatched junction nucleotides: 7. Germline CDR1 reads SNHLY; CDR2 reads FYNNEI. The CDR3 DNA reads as TGTGCCAGCAGGGAGGGACAGGGGCTCGACGAGCAGTACTTC. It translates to CASREGQGLDEQYF.

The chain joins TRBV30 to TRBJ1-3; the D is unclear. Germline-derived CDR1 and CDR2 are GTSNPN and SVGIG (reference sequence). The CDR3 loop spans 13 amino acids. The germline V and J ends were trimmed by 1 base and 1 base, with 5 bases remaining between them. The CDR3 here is CAWSDLSGNTIYF. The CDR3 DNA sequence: TGTGCCTGGAGTGATCTATCTGGAAACACCATATATTTT.